Each of the 25 T cell receptor beta chains below was sequenced from the same sample in a study of blood T cell repertoires in COVID-19. Profiled with immunoSEQ multiplex PCR; TCRdb holds only in-frame clones, not every one. The data contain some 220,000 clones, 84% of them seen just once; the ten biggest clones take up about 9.7%. What was sequenced was peripheral blood. The receptors stem from a man aged 50 to 60 with active or convalescent COVID-19.

V and J are TRBV10-3 and TRBJ2-5; D may be TRBD2 (5 bases). Germline V gene data show CDR1 as ENHRY and CDR2 as SYGVKD. This CDR3 comprises 14 residues. With 3 bases removed from V and 5 bases from J, the gap between germline ends came to 13 bases. CDR3 in DNA: TGTGCCATCAGTGACCCCCCCGGCGGGGAGACCCAGTACTTC. It translates to CAISDPPGGETQYF.

The V and J genes are TRBV9 and TRBJ2-7, with a weak D call TRBD1 (5 bases). Germline V gene lookup returns CDR1 SGDLS and CDR2 YYNGEE. This CDR3 spans 13 amino acids. Between the trimmed V and J ends, which lost 0 bases and 6 bases, there was a span of 10 bases. CDR3 DNA sequence: TGTGCCAGCAGCGTAGAGGGGTGGGGCGAGCAGTACTTC. Translated, it gives CASSVEGWGEQYF.

The rearrangement links TRBV4-3 to TRBJ2-3, with TRBD2 identical over 11 bases. CDR1 is LGHNA, CDR2 YSLEER, per germline. This CDR3 has 17 residues. After removal of 2 bases from V and 5 bases from J, the junction contained 9 bases not matched to a gene. Here the CDR3 reads CASSQRSPSGGLDTQYF. DNA for the CDR3: TGCGCCAGCAGCCAAAGATCCCCTAGCGGGGGGTTAGATACGCAGTATTTT.

The chain has TRBV28 and TRBJ1-5; the D gene is possibly TRBD1 (6 bases). CDR3 length: 15 residues. CDR1 and CDR2 (germline): MDHEN, SYDVKM. V lost 5 bases and J lost 3, with 14 bases in between. The CDR3 nucleotides are TGTGCCAGCAGTCTTGGTGGACAGTTCAATCAGCCCCAGCATTTT. Its translation: CASSLGGQFNQPQHF.

J is TRBJ1-1 and V is TRBV5-5; 8 bases are shared with TRBD1. V shed 3 bases and J 3 bases; nucleotides not matched to a gene: 7. The CDR3 length is 15 residues. Looked up from germline, CDR1 is SGHKS and CDR2 is YYEKEE (reference sequence). The CDR3 bases are TGTGCCAGCAGCTCTCGACAGGGGATGGACACTGAAGCTTTCTTT. It is translated as CASSSRQGMDTEAFF.

The rearrangement joins TRBV6-6 to TRBJ1-1; D call uncertain. Germline CDR1 reads MNHNY; CDR2 reads SVGAGI (reference sequence). Trimming took off 5 bases at V and 2 bases at J, with 9 bases between the two ends. The CDR3 is 13 amino acids. The CDR3 DNA follows: TGTGCCAGCAGTCGAGGAGGAAACACTGAAGCTTTCTTT. Its translation is CASSRGGNTEAFF.

The chain has TRBV11-2 and TRBJ2-7, with D possibly being TRBD1 (5 bases). V lost 0 bases and J lost 4, with 13 bases in between. CDR3 length: 15 residues. Germline CDR1 is SGHAT and CDR2 is FQNNGV. CDR3 coding DNA: TGTGCCAGCAGCTTAGATCTTGGCAGGGTATACGAGCAGTACTTC. It is translated as CASSLDLGRVYEQYF.

This clone was found once. The chain links TRBV5-5 to TRBJ2-7; D gene unclear. Germline CDR1 reads SGHKS; CDR2 reads YYEKEE (reference sequence). V shed 4 bases and J shed 3 bases, with 20 bases lying between them. The CDR3 consists of 16 residues. The CDR3 nucleotides are TGTGCCAGCAGCCTCTCGGTCACACAGAGTCTCTACGAGCAGTACTTC. Amino acid sequence: CASSLSVTQSLYEQYF.

V gene TRBV3-1 (or the pseudogene TRBV3-2) combines with J gene TRBJ2-3, with 13 bases fitting TRBD2. The CDR3 is made up of 19 amino acids. Per germline, CDR1 LGHDT and CDR2 YNNKEL (reference sequence). V trimming: 4 bases; J trimming: 3 bases; junction bases outside the gene matches: 13. DNA for the CDR3: TGTGCCAGCAGCCGACCGGGACTAGCGGGGCCCATATCAACAGATACGCAGTATTTT. It encodes CASSRPGLAGPISTDTQYF.

The J gene is TRBJ2-7, the V gene TRBV7-2; 8 bases line up with TRBD1. V was clipped by 6 bases and J by 1 base; unmatched bases: 5. CDR1 and CDR2 (germline): SGHTA, FQGNSA. This CDR3 spans 14 amino acids. The CDR3 DNA reads as TGTGCCAGCAGTACCAGACAGGGGTCCTACGAGCAGTACTTC. Protein product: CASSTRQGSYEQYF.

This sequence joins TRBV5-1 and TRBJ1-5; 7 bases align to TRBD1. The J segment lost 4 bases and the V segment lost 5 bases, leaving 3 bases of the junction unmatched. CDR1 and CDR2 from the germline V gene are SGHRS and YFSETQ. This CDR3 region has 13 residues. CDR3 bases: TGCGCCAGCAGGAGGGACAGTAATCAGCCCCAGCATTTT. As protein: CASRRDSNQPQHF.

The chain recombines TRBV24-1 with TRBJ2-3, with 10 bases aligning to TRBD2. CDR1 is KGHDR and CDR2 is SFDVKD in the germline V gene. J was trimmed by 1 base and V by 6 bases; bases with no gene match: 6. The length of the CDR3 is 16 residues. The CDR3 DNA reads TGTGCCACCAGTTCTGGGCTAGCGGGAGGCACAGATACGCAGTATTTT. As protein: CATSSGLAGGTDTQYF.

This clone appeared a single time. V is TRBV5-6 and J is TRBJ1-1, with D possibly being TRBD1 (5 bases). The CDR3 spans 13 residues. CDR1 is SGHDT, CDR2 YYEEEE, per germline. V was clipped by 3 bases and J by 1 base, with 7 bases between them. In DNA, the CDR3 is TGTGCCAGCAGCTGGACACCGAACACTGAAGCTTTCTTT. This sequence encodes CASSWTPNTEAFF.

CDR3 loop: CASSFGQGVTGELFF. The CDR3 DNA reads TGTGCCAGCAGCTTTGGACAGGGAGTCACCGGGGAGCTGTTTTTT. The chain uses TRBV13 and TRBJ2-2, with TRBD1 identical over 8 bases. The V segment lost 3 bases and the J segment 4 bases; nucleotides outside the gene matches: 4. There are 15 residues in the CDR3. The germline CDR1 and CDR2 sequences are PRHDT and FYEKMQ (reference sequence).

The genes are TRBV4-1 and TRBJ1-2; 9 positions agree with TRBD1. The CDR3 totals 14 residues. From germline, CDR1 is MGHRA and CDR2 YSYEKL. V was pared by 4 bases and J by 3 bases, with 3 bases of the junction left unmatched. The CDR3 region has the DNA TGCGCCAGCAGCCTGCGGGACAGGGACTATGGCTACACCTTC. This translates into CASSLRDRDYGYTF.

This chain links TRBV25-1 with TRBJ2-2; TRBD2 is a possible D gene (5 bases). CDR3 length: 13 amino acids. Germline-derived CDR1 and CDR2 are MGHDK and SYGVNS. Trimming cost V 4 bases and J 6 bases, with 9 bases left between them. Here the CDR3 DNA reads TGTGCCAGCAGTGCCGCGGGTGCCGGGGAGCTGTTTTTT. This sequence encodes CASSAAGAGELFF.

This clone was found once. V and J are TRBV6-6 and TRBJ1-4; maybe TRBD1 (6 bases). The germline CDR1 and CDR2 sequences are MNHNY and SVGAGI (reference sequence). The CDR3 has 15 residues. V was cut by 2 bases and J by 7 bases, with 14 bases left in between. CDR3 residues: CASSYLQGFGEKLFF. CDR3 nucleotides: TGTGCCAGCAGTTACCTACAGGGCTTTGGTGAAAAACTGTTTTTT.

The table lists this clone with a count of one. The chain links TRBV19 to TRBJ2-7; 12 nucleotides align to TRBD2. CDR1 is LNHDA, CDR2 SQIVND, per germline (reference sequence). CDR3 length equals 16 residues. V shed 10 bases and J 1 base; nucleotides not matched to a gene: 11. CDR3 bases: TGTGCCACAAGTGGGGAGACTAGCGGGAGTTCCTACGAGCAGTACTTC. It specifies CATSGETSGSSYEQYF. The full variable domain, rest sourced from reference TRBV19 and TRBJ2-7, is DGGITQSPKYLFRKEGQNVTLSCEQNLNHDAMYWYRQDPGQGLRLIYYSQIVNDFQKGDIAEGYSVSREKKESFPLTVTSAQKNPTAFYLCATSGETSGSSYEQYFGPGTRLTVT.

This chain uses TRBV19 with TRBJ1-1; 8 bases line up with TRBD1. From germline, CDR1 is LNHDA and CDR2 SQIVND (reference sequence). The CDR3 is made up of 16 amino acids. V was clipped by 3 bases and J by 6 bases; unmatched bases: 12. The CDR3: CASSIGGQGSFSEAFF. The CDR3, as DNA: TGTGCCAGTAGTATCGGAGGACAGGGTAGTTTTTCTGAAGCTTTCTTT.

This chain's CDR3 is CASSLGFREGTNTEAFF. The CDR3 DNA is TGTGCCAGCAGCTTGGGGTTCAGGGAAGGAACGAACACTGAAGCTTTCTTT. The chain employs TRBV5-5 and TRBJ1-1; a possible D gene is TRBD1 (5 bases). Per germline, CDR1 SGHKS and CDR2 YYEKEE (reference sequence). V was pared by 0 bases and J by 1 base, with 16 bases between. The CDR3 has 17 residues.

This clone was observed once. The chain uses TRBV19 and TRBJ1-3; D may be TRBD1 (5 bases). This CDR3 contains 14 residues. Per germline, CDR1 LNHDA and CDR2 SQIVND (reference sequence). V lost 3 bases to trimming and J lost 1 base, with 7 bases between them. The CDR3 region has the DNA TGTGCCAGTAGTATGCAGGGTTCTGGAAACACCATATATTTT. This sequence encodes CASSMQGSGNTIYF.

The gene calls are TRBV5-1 and TRBJ2-2, with TRBD1 identical over 9 bases. J lost 3 bases, V lost 0 bases, and 9 bases had no gene match. This CDR3 is 18 amino acids long. Germline CDR1 SGHRS, CDR2 YFSETQ. DNA for the CDR3: TGCGCCAGCAGCTTGGCCAAATCGGACAGGGGATACACCGGGGAGCTGTTTTTT. It is translated as CASSLAKSDRGYTGELFF.

The V and J genes are TRBV28 and TRBJ1-2, with D perhaps matching TRBD1 (5 bases). V was clipped by 5 bases and J by 4 bases, with 11 bases between them. The V gene's germline CDR1 is MDHEN and CDR2 SYDVKM. The CDR3 loop spans 13 amino acids. The CDR3 region is CASSPTVFYGYTF. Written as DNA, the CDR3 is TGTGCCAGCAGTCCGACAGTCTTCTATGGCTACACCTTC.

The chain is built from TRBV5-5 and TRBJ2-3; D ambiguous. Germline-derived CDR1 and CDR2 are SGHKS and YYEKEE (reference sequence). The CDR3 has 13 residues. Trimming cost V 0 bases and J 4 bases, with 6 bases left between them. CDR3 loop: CASSLVFADTQYF. CDR3 in DNA: TGTGCCAGCAGCTTGGTGTTCGCAGATACGCAGTATTTT.

The chain carries TRBV28 and TRBJ2-3, with D possibly matching TRBD1 (5 bases). Germline loops: CDR1 MDHEN, CDR2 SYDVKM. V dropped 4 bases and J dropped 5 bases, with 28 bases sitting between them. The length of the CDR3 is 19 residues. The CDR3 nucleotides are TGTGCCAGCAGTTGGACAAATTTAGTAGTAGGGCCCGTAGGAGATACGCAGTATTTT. This codes for CASSWTNLVVGPVGDTQYF.